This TCR beta chain was sequenced for a study of T cell responses to AZD1222 COVID-19 vaccine. Study in general: Samples with a second dose at about 4 or about 12 weeks were pooled together. Study outcomes and limitations: Donors, mostly white British, included more females; clonal diversity was possibly underestimated.

Generated by immunoSEQ multiplex PCR, the TCRdb table keeps only in-frame clones and is missing some. The profile shows 54,000 or so clones, 70% to 90% of them singletons. A note on this clone: No antigen is known for it.

There are 14 residues in the CDR3. The germline V gene has CDR1 MNHNS and CDR2 SASEGT. Trimming took 2 bases from V and 0 from J, leaving 7 bases between them. Material: peripheral blood, obtained on day 0 of AZD1222 vaccination. The clonotype comes from an adult in good health. The V call is TRBV6-1, the J call TRBJ1-1; D remains unclear. The CDR3 DNA reads TGTGCCAGCAGTGAAAACTTCTTGAACACTGAAGCTTTCTTT. Translating it yields CASSENFLNTEAFF.